This T cell receptor beta chain was found in a study of cytomegalovirus exposure and HLA in healthy donors. J gave up 8 bases and V 5 bases, and 5 bases lay outside the gene matches. The CDR3 spans 11 residues. Germline CDR1 and CDR2: SQVTM and ANQGSEA. A multiplex PCR was run with 60 Vbeta primers and 13 Jbeta primers. The table came from immunoSEQ multiplex PCR; TCRdb's copy has only in-frame clones and leaves some out. Its clone listing holds under 150,000 clones. The donors (healthy individuals) were bone marrow donors. The chain carries TRBV29-1 and TRBJ1-2; 7 positions match TRBD1. Specimen: PBMCs. This clonotype was obtained from a man aged 35 to 55 in good health and CMV-seronegative. The CDR3 protein is CSVLTGEGYTF. In nucleotides, the CDR3 is TGCAGCGTTCTAACAGGGGAAGGCTACACCTTC. Variable domain in full (rest from reference TRBV29-1 and TRBJ1-2): SAVISQKPSRDICQRGTSLTIQCQVDSQVTMMFWYRQQPGQSLTLIATANQGSEATYESGFVIDKFPISRPNLTFSTLTVSNMSPEDSSIYLCSVLTGEGYTFGSGTRLTVV.